This TCR beta chain was documented in a study of blood T cell repertoires in COVID-19. V was shortened by 5 bases and J by 5 bases, with 10 bases between the two germline ends. Germline V lookup: CDR1 SGHNT, CDR2 YENEEA. The length of the CDR3 is 12 residues. In the original processing: Estimation of nucleated cell counts was performed using reference gene primer amplification. Produced via immunoSEQ multiplex PCR; TCRdb's table is partial and in-frame only. V and J calls and clone size are given by that table; D and trimming were obtained from the DNA. This table has about 210,000 clones, 75% to 85% appearing once.

This receptor was obtained from a human donor in a cohort sampled during active COVID-19. V and J are TRBV11-3 and TRBJ2-7, with TRBD2 as a possible D gene (6 bases). Sequences were obtained from peripheral blood. The CDR3 is CASSPGVHEQYF. Written as DNA, the CDR3 is TGTGCCAGCAGCCCGGGAGTTCACGAGCAGTACTTC.